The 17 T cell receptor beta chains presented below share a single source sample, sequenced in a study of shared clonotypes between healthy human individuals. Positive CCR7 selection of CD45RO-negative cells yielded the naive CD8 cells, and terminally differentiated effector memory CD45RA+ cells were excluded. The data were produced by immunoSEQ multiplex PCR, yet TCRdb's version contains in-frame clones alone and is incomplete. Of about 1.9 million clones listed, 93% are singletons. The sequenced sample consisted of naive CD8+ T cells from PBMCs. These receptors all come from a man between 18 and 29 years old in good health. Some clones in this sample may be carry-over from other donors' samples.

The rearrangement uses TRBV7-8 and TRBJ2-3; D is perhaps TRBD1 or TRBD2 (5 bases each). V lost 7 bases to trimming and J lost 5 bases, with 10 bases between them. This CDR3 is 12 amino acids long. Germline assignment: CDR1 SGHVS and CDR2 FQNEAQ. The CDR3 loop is CASKRGEDTQYF. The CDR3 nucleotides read TGTGCCAGCAAGAGGGGTGAAGATACGCAGTATTTT.

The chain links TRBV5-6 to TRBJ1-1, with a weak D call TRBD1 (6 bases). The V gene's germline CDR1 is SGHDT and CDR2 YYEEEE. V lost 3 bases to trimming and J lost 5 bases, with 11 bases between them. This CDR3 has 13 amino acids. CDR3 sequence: CASSSGQRTEAFF. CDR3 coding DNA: TGTGCCAGCAGCTCCGGACAGCGAACTGAAGCTTTCTTT.

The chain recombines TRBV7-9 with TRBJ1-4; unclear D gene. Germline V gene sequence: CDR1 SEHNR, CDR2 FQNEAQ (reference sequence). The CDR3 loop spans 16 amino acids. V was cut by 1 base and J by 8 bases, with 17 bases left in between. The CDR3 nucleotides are TGTGCCAGCAGCTTAGGGCCTCAGATACGGGAAGAAAAACTGTTTTTT. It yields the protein CASSLGPQIREEKLFF.

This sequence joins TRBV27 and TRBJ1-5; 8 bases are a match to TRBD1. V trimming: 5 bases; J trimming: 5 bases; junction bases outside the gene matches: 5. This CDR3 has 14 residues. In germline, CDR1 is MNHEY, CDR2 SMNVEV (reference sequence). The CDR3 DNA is TGTGCCAGCAGTCTGGGACAGGACTATCAGCCCCAGCATTTT. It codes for CASSLGQDYQPQHF.

The DNA for the CDR3 is TGTGCCAGCAGTTTTATGCGGGACGAAGGGGGGGAGCAGTTCTTC. It translates to CASSFMRDEGGEQFF. This chain joins TRBV28 and TRBJ2-1, with D perhaps assigned TRBD1 or TRBD2 (6 bases each). Between the trimmed V and J ends, which lost 3 bases and 10 bases, there was a span of 19 bases. Germline V gene lookup returns CDR1 MDHEN and CDR2 SYDVKM. The CDR3 is 15 amino acids.

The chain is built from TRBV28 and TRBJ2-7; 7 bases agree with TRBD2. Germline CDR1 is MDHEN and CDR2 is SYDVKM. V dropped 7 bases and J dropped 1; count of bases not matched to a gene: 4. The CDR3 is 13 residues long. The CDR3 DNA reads TGTGCCAGCACGGCTAGCGGTTCCTACGAGCAGTACTTC. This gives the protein CASTASGSYEQYF.

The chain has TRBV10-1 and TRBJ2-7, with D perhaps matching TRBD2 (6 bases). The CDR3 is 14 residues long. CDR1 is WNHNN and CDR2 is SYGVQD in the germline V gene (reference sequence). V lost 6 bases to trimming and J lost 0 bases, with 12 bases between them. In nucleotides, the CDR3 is TGCGCCAGCAGCAGCGGGTCGAGCTCCTACGAGCAGTACTTC. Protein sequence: CASSSGSSSYEQYF.

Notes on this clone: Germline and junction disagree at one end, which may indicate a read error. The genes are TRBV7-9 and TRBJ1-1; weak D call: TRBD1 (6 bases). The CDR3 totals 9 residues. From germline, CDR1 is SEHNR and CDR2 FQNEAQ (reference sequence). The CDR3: CATNWDTPF. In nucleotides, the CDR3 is TGTGCCACCAACTGGGACACGCCTTTT. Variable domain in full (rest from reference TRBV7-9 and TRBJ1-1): DTGVSQNPRHKITKRGQNVTFRCDPISEHNRLYWYRQTLGQGPEFLTYFQNEAQLEKSRLLSDRFSAERPKGSFSTLEIQRTEQGDSAMYLCATNWDTPFGQGTRLTVV.

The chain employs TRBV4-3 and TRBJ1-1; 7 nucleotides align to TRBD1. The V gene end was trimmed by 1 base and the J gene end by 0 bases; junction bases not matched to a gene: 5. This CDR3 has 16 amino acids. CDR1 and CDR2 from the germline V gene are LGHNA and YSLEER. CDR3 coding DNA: TGCGCCAGCAGCCAAGGTACAGGGGATGTGAACACTGAAGCTTTCTTT. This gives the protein CASSQGTGDVNTEAFF.

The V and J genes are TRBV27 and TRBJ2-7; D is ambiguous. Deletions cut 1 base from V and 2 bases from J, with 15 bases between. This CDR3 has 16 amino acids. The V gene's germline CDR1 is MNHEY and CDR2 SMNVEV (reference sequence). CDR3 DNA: TGTGCCAGCAGTTTATGGTCCTCGGCAGTCGCCTACGAGCAGTACTTC. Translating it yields CASSLWSSAVAYEQYF.

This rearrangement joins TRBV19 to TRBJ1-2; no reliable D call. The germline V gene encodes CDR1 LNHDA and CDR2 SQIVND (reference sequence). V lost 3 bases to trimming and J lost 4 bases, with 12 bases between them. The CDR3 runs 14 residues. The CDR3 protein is CASSIGLGGYGYTF. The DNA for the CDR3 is TGTGCCAGTAGTATTGGACTTGGAGGCTATGGCTACACCTTC.

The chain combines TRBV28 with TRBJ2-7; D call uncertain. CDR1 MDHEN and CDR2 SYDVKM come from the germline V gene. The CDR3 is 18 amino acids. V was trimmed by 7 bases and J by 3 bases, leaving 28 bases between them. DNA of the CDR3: TGTGCCAGCACCCCCGTGGGTTTAGGCCCAGATACTATCTACGAGCAGTACTTC. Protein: CASTPVGLGPDTIYEQYF.

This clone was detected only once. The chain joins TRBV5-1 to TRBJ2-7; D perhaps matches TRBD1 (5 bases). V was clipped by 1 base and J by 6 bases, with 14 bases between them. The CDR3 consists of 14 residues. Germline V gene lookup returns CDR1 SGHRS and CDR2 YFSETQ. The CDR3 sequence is CASSLTGMDGEQYF. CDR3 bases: TGCGCCAGCAGCTTGACAGGTATGGATGGCGAGCAGTACTTC.

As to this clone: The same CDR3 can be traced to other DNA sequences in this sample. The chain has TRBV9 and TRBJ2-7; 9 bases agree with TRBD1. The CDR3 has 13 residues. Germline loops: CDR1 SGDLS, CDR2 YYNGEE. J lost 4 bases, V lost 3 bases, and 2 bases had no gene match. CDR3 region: CASSAGTGYEQYF. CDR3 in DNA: TGTGCCAGCAGCGCCGGGACAGGGTACGAGCAGTACTTC.

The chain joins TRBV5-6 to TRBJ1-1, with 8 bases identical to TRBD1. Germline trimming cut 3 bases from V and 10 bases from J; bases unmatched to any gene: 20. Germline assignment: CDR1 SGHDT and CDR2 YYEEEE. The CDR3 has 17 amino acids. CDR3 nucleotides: TGTGCCAGCAGCTCATCCCAGGGGGCCTTTAGTCCTTTAGGAGCTTTCTTT. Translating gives CASSSSQGAFSPLGAFF.

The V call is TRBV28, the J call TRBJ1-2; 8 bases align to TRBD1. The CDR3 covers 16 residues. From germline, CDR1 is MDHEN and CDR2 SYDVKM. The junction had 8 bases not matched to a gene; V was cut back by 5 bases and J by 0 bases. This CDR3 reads CASSNHRGASNYGYTF. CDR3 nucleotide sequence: TGTGCCAGCAGTAACCACAGGGGGGCATCTAACTATGGCTACACCTTC.

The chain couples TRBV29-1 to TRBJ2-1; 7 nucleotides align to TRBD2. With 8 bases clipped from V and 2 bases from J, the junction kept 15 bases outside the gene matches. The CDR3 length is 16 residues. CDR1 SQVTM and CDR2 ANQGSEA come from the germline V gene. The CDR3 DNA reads TGCAGCTTGTGGGATCCCCGACTAGCCCCCTACAATGAGCAGTTCTTC. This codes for CSLWDPRLAPYNEQFF.